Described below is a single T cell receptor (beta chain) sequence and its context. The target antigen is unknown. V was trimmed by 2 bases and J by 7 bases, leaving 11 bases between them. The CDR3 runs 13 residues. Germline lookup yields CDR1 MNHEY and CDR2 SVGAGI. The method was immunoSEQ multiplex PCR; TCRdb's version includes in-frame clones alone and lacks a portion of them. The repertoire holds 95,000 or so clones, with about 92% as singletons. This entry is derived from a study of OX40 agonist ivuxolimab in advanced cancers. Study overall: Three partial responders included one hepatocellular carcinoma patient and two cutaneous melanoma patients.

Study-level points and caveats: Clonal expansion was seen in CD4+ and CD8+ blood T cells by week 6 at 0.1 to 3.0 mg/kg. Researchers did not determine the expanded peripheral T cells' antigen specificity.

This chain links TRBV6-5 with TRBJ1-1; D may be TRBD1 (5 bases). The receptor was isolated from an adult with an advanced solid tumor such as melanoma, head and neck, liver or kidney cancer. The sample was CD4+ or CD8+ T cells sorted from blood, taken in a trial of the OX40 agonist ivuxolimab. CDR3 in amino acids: CASSYHHGGEAFF. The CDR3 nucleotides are TGTGCCAGCAGTTACCATCACGGGGGTGAAGCTTTCTTT.